This TCR beta chain was obtained from a study of cytomegalovirus exposure and HLA in healthy donors. Study outcomes and limitations: A few V segments could not be told apart, such as TRBV6-2 and TRBV6-3, and were left out. At a 0.05 false discovery rate, a later analysis found about 17,000 TCR beta sequences to be associated with HLA alleles.

Looked up from germline, CDR1 is MNHNS and CDR2 is SASEGT. V was clipped by 2 bases and J by 0 bases, with 12 bases between them. The CDR3 totals 16 residues. Researchers ran the PCR with 60 Vbeta and 13 Jbeta primers. This table comes from immunoSEQ multiplex PCR, and its TCRdb copy is limited to in-frame clones, with some not included. The listing records approximately 110,000 clones. Points on this clone: Its specificity is unknown.

The chain recombines TRBV6-1 with TRBJ2-3, with D maybe TRBD2 (5 bases). Sequenced material: PBMCs. This TCR was sampled from a man aged 18-30 years in good health and CMV-seronegative. As DNA, the CDR3 is TGTGCCAGCAGTGAATTGGGAGCCCCTAGCACAGATACGCAGTATTTT. Protein product: CASSELGAPSTDTQYF.